This TCR beta chain was observed in a study of beta chain features in type 1 diabetes. Every bit of the isolated RNA underwent reverse transcription, so sequencing read expressed TCRB transcripts. Assay: immunoSEQ multiplex PCR; the TCRdb copy retains only in-frame clones and omits some. Here the sample spans some 15,000 clones, less than 50% being singletons. V gave up 2 bases and J gave up 10 bases, with 21 bases separating them. Per the germline V gene, CDR1 is LNHNV and CDR2 is YYDKDF (reference sequence). The CDR3 runs 15 residues. The chain links TRBV15 to TRBJ2-7; weak D call: TRBD1 (6 bases). This clonotype was sampled from a woman aged 35 to 49 in good health. The specimen was stem cell memory CD4+ T cells from blood. The CDR3 loop reads CATSRPTGPGVVQYF. CDR3 DNA: TGTGCCACCAGCAGACCGACAGGCCCTGGGGTGGTTCAGTACTTC.